The 32 T cell receptor beta chains presented below share a single source sample, sequenced in a study of cytomegalovirus exposure and HLA in healthy donors (dated by TCRdb to about 2017). The method behind the library was the immunoSEQ multiplex PCR assay. For the multiplex PCR, a mixture combining 60 forward primers for TCR Vbeta segments and 13 reverse primers for TCR Jbeta segments was used. Imported from immuneACCESS, the table was reduced by TCRdb to in-frame sequences with V and J called. These copies leave out some clones; in studies compared against another copy, an unresolved V gene accounts for under half, and the cause of the remainder is not known. This sample gives about 160,000 clones in total; more than 80% of them show up just once. Around 13% of the sample comes from the top ten. Sequenced: PBMCs. These receptors came from a woman in her forties or fifties in good health and CMV-seronegative.

V and J are TRBV5-8 and TRBJ2-3; possibly TRBD2 for D (7 bases). The germline gives CDR1 SGHTS, CDR2 YDEGEE. The CDR3 totals 15 residues. Deletions cut 3 bases from V and 3 bases from J, with 14 bases between. The CDR3 reads CASSSGSGTTDTQYF. The CDR3 bases are TGTGCCAGCAGCTCCGGAAGCGGGACAACAGATACGCAGTATTTT.

The J gene is TRBJ2-7, the V gene TRBV15; D unclear. V dropped 4 bases and J dropped 6 bases, with 7 bases sitting between them. The CDR3 runs 11 residues. Germline V lookup: CDR1 LNHNV, CDR2 YYDKDF (reference sequence). CDR3 sequence (DNA): TGTGCCACCAGCAATTCTCGCGAGCAGTACTTC. Residues: CATSNSREQYF.

The genes are TRBV7-2 and TRBJ1-5, with D uncertain. V was clipped by 5 bases and J by 4 bases, with 15 bases between them. The CDR3 is made up of 15 amino acids. CDR1 and CDR2 (germline): SGHTA, FQGNSA. CDR3 amino acids: CASSREGGLNQPQHF. CDR3 sequence (DNA): TGTGCCAGCAGCCGCGAGGGTGGCTTGAATCAGCCCCAGCATTTT.

Only a few counts were recorded for this clone. Here the CDR3 reads CASSSLLSGANVLTF. For the CDR3, the DNA is TGTGCCAGCAGTTCCCTTCTTTCTGGGGCCAACGTCCTGACTTTC. The V and J genes are TRBV27 and TRBJ2-6; D not resolved. Germline V gene sequence: CDR1 MNHEY, CDR2 SMNVEV (reference sequence). The germline V and J ends were trimmed by 4 bases and 1 base, with 8 bases remaining between them. The CDR3 extends over 15 amino acids.

The chain joins TRBV11-1 to TRBJ2-6, with 9 nucleotides matching TRBD1. The germline V gene has CDR1 SGHAT and CDR2 FQDESV (reference sequence). The CDR3 is 17 amino acids. J lost 0 bases, V lost 3 bases, and 3 bases had no gene match. CDR3 DNA: TGTGCCAGCAGCTTGGGACAGGGCCACTCTGGGGCCAACGTCCTGACTTTC. It is translated as CASSLGQGHSGANVLTF.

V usage is TRBV15 and J usage is TRBJ2-7, with 8 bases identical to TRBD1. CDR1 and CDR2 (germline): LNHNV, YYDKDF (reference sequence). Germline trimming cut 0 bases from V and 6 bases from J; bases unmatched to any gene: 4. The CDR3 is 14 amino acids. CDR3 sequence: CATSRDRGLTEQYF. The DNA for the CDR3 is TGTGCCACCAGCAGAGACAGGGGGCTGACCGAGCAGTACTTC. Together with reference TRBV15 and TRBJ2-7, the CDR3 gives the full variable domain: DAMVIQNPRYQVTQFGKPVTLSCSQTLNHNVMYWYQQKSSQAPKLLFHYYDKDFNNEADTPDNFQSRRPNTSFCFLDIRSPGLGDTAMYLCATSRDRGLTEQYFGPGTRLTVT.

CDR3 bases: TGTGCCAGCTCACCACTCGTAACCGGGACAGGGACAGCTAATGAAAAACTGTTTTTT. This translates into CASSPLVTGTGTANEKLFF. The rearrangement joins TRBV18 to TRBJ1-4, with 9 nucleotides matching TRBD1. V shed 1 base, J shed 3 bases, and the junction held 12 bases outside the gene matches. Germline loops: CDR1 KGHSH, CDR2 LQKENI. The CDR3 spans 19 residues.

This chain joins TRBV27 and TRBJ1-2; D possibly corresponds to TRBD1 (5 bases). Trimming stripped 3 bases from V and 4 bases from J, with 9 bases between. The germline CDR1 and CDR2 sequences are MNHEY and SMNVEV (reference sequence). CDR3 length: 13 residues. The CDR3 is CASSFGQGYGYTF. The CDR3, as DNA: TGTGCCAGCAGTTTCGGGCAGGGCTATGGCTACACCTTC.

This clone was observed a single time. CDR3: CASSTYDRGSNQPQHF. The CDR3 region has the DNA TGTGCCAGTAGTACGTACGACAGGGGTAGCAATCAGCCCCAGCATTTT. The V and J genes are TRBV19 and TRBJ1-5; 8 positions agree with TRBD1. After removal of 4 bases from V and 0 bases from J, the junction contained 5 bases not matched to a gene. In germline, CDR1 is LNHDA, CDR2 SQIVND (reference sequence). This CDR3 has 16 residues.

This chain uses TRBV6-1 with TRBJ1-5, with 8 bases aligning to TRBD1. The CDR3 has 11 residues. Trimming took 10 bases from V and 15 from J; bases not matched to a gene: 11. Germline values: CDR1 MNHNS, CDR2 SASEGT. The DNA for the CDR3 is TGTGCCATTAACAGGGGGGCGAATCTGCATTTT. As protein: CAINRGANLHF.

This chain uses TRBV5-4 with TRBJ1-2; D uncertain. CDR3 length equals 15 residues. Trimming pared 1 base from V and 2 bases from J, leaving 12 bases between. Germline assignment: CDR1 SGHNT and CDR2 YYREEE (reference sequence). The chain's CDR3 is CASSLLHRENYGYTF. The CDR3 coding sequence is TGTGCCAGCAGCTTGTTGCACAGAGAAAACTATGGCTACACCTTC. The whole variable domain, filled in from reference TRBV5-4 and TRBJ1-2, reads ETGVTQSPTHLIKTRGQQVTLRCSSQSGHNTVSWYQQALGQGPQFIFQYYREEENGRGNFPPRFSGLQFPNYSSELNVNALELDDSALYLCASSLLHRENYGYTFGSGTRLTVV.

V and J are TRBV5-1 and TRBJ1-2; tentatively, D is TRBD1 (6 bases). Trimming cost V 3 bases and J 4 bases, with 16 bases left between them. The CDR3 runs 15 residues. Germline V gene sequence: CDR1 SGHRS, CDR2 YFSETQ. CDR3 in amino acids: CASSWDRDISYGYTF. CDR3 bases: TGCGCCAGCAGCTGGGACCGGGACATCAGCTATGGCTACACCTTC.

This chain uses TRBV7-2 with TRBJ2-1; TRBD2 agrees at 10 bases. CDR1 and CDR2 (germline): SGHTA, FQGNSA. The CDR3 extends over 18 amino acids. Trimming cost V 4 bases and J 0 bases; bases outside gene matches: 9. CDR3: CASSSETSGWSSYNEQFF. The CDR3 DNA sequence: TGTGCCAGCAGCTCAGAGACTAGCGGGTGGAGCTCCTACAATGAGCAGTTCTTC.

This clone came up a few times. The rearrangement uses TRBV7-8 and TRBJ2-5; 8 positions match TRBD2. Germline V gives CDR1 SGHVS, CDR2 FQNEAQ. This CDR3 has 17 amino acids. J was trimmed by 5 bases and V by 6 bases; bases with no gene match: 17. The CDR3 DNA reads as TGTGCCAGCAGTCACATCAGCGGGAACCCGGGAGGGGAGACCCAGTACTTC. Protein product: CASSHISGNPGGETQYF.

The chain joins TRBV27 to TRBJ1-2, with TRBD1 matching over 9 bases. The CDR3 extends over 13 amino acids. J was trimmed by 3 bases and V by 7 bases; bases with no gene match: 3. Germline V lookup: CDR1 MNHEY, CDR2 SMNVEV (reference sequence). DNA of the CDR3: TGTGCCAGCACCGGACAGGGGCACTATGGCTACACCTTC. This gives the protein CASTGQGHYGYTF.

The gene calls are TRBV20-1 and TRBJ1-3; D unresolved. The V end lost 4 bases, the J end lost 4 bases, and 5 bases lay between the germline ends. The CDR3 runs to 11 residues. Germline lookup yields CDR1 DFQATT and CDR2 SNEGSKA (reference sequence). CDR3 sequence reads: CSATSGNTIYF. CDR3 DNA: TGCAGTGCTACCTCGGGAAACACCATATATTTT.

This clone was counted a few times. The CDR3 DNA is TGCGCCAGCAGCTTGACGTACAGTGAAAAACTGTTTTTT. This sequence encodes CASSLTYSEKLFF. This rearrangement joins TRBV5-1 to TRBJ1-4; D remains unclear. The CDR3 is made up of 13 amino acids. Trimming pared 1 base from V and 7 bases from J, leaving 8 bases between. Germline V CDR1 and CDR2: SGHRS, YFSETQ.

As for this clone: Other DNA sequences within the sample encode an identical CDR3. The chain links TRBV15 to TRBJ1-2, with D possibly TRBD1 on 5 matching bases. The CDR3 is 13 amino acids. Trimming pared 0 bases from V and 7 bases from J, leaving 9 bases between. Germline loops: CDR1 LNHNV, CDR2 YYDKDF (reference sequence). The CDR3 bases are TGTGCCACCAGCAGAGACAGGGTAGGTGGCTACACCTTC. Translating gives CATSRDRVGGYTF.

The J gene is TRBJ2-5, the V gene TRBV11-2; D is possibly TRBD2 (6 bases). The CDR3 contains 14 residues. Germline-derived CDR1 and CDR2 are SGHAT and FQNNGV. V gave up 4 bases and J gave up 5 bases, with 14 bases separating them. The CDR3 spells CASSSNAGSETQYF. The CDR3 nucleotides read TGTGCCAGCAGCTCCAACGCCGGGAGTGAGACCCAGTACTTC. The full variable domain, completed using reference TRBV11-2 and TRBJ2-5, is EAGVAQSPRYKIIEKRQSVAFWCNPISGHATLYWYQQILGQGPKLLIQFQNNGVVDDSQLPKDRFSAERLKGVDSTLKIQPAKLEDSAVYLCASSSNAGSETQYFGPGTRLLVL.

The V call is TRBV5-4, the J call TRBJ2-2; a possible D gene is TRBD2 (6 bases). CDR3 length equals 16 residues. Germline V gene data show CDR1 as SGHNT and CDR2 as YYREEE (reference sequence). V lost 3 bases and J 5 bases, leaving 17 bases between the germline ends. CDR3: CASSSAAGKETGELFF. In nucleotides, the CDR3 is TGTGCCAGCAGCTCTGCGGCGGGAAAAGAAACCGGGGAGCTGTTTTTT.

The V gene is TRBV7-3, the J gene TRBJ2-3; TRBD2 agrees at 10 bases. Trimming took 0 bases from V and 7 from J; bases not matched to a gene: 4. In germline, CDR1 is SGHTA, CDR2 FQGTGA. The CDR3 runs 15 residues. The CDR3 bases are TGTGCCAGCAGCTTAACAGCTAGCGGGGGAAATACGCAGTATTTT. Protein: CASSLTASGGNTQYF.

This clone came up once. The chain uses TRBV7-8 and TRBJ2-3; 12 nucleotides agree with TRBD2. Per the germline V gene, CDR1 is SGHVS and CDR2 is FQNEAQ. The CDR3 length is 14 residues. V was clipped by 7 bases and J by 5 bases; unmatched bases: 4. The CDR3 DNA sequence: TGTGCCAGCATCGCTAGCGGGGGGGTAGATACGCAGTATTTT. Amino acids: CASIASGGVDTQYF.

This clone was found once. J is TRBJ1-2 and V is TRBV7-9, with D possibly TRBD1 on 6 matching bases. V lost 4 bases, J lost 6 bases, and 15 bases lay in between. Germline loops: CDR1 SEHNR, CDR2 FQNEAQ (reference sequence). The CDR3 covers 14 residues. The DNA of the CDR3 is TGTGCCAGCAGCTCGTGGGCAGGGGTAAATGGCTACACCTTC. This translates into CASSSWAGVNGYTF.

The chain is built from TRBV4-3 and TRBJ1-2; 10 bases align to TRBD1. This CDR3 comprises 13 residues. The V gene end was trimmed by 5 bases and the J gene end by 8 bases; junction bases not matched to a gene: 5. CDR1 is LGHNA, CDR2 YSLEER, per germline. Written as DNA, the CDR3 is TGCGCCAGCAGCGACAGGGGGCTTGGAGGCTACACCTTC. This codes for CASSDRGLGGYTF.

The chain couples TRBV6-1 to TRBJ1-2; D may be TRBD1 (5 bases). V was trimmed by 0 bases and J by 5 bases, leaving 19 bases between them. The V gene's germline CDR1 is MNHNS and CDR2 SASEGT. CDR3 length equals 17 residues. CDR3 residues: CASSEAVRGVGQYGYTF. For the CDR3, the DNA is TGTGCCAGCAGTGAAGCTGTTCGGGGGGTCGGTCAATATGGCTACACCTTC.

This chain joins TRBV9 and TRBJ2-1, with 10 bases matching TRBD2. Looked up from germline, CDR1 is SGDLS and CDR2 is YYNGEE. V lost 0 bases and J lost 1; bases outside the gene matches: 10. The CDR3 length is 19 residues. The CDR3: CASSVGAAGGRGSYNEQFF. In nucleotides, the CDR3 is TGTGCCAGCAGCGTAGGGGCAGCGGGGGGGCGTGGGTCCTACAATGAGCAGTTCTTC.

V usage is TRBV13 and J usage is TRBJ2-3; 11 bases align to TRBD1. The CDR3 consists of 16 residues. V shed 5 bases, J shed 3 bases, and the junction held 7 bases outside the gene matches. In germline, CDR1 is PRHDT, CDR2 FYEKMQ (reference sequence). CDR3 loop: CASSPAGTGGTDTQYF. The CDR3 DNA follows: TGTGCCAGCAGCCCTGCTGGGACAGGGGGGACAGATACGCAGTATTTT. The full variable domain, completed using reference TRBV13 and TRBJ2-3, is AAGVIQSPRHLIKEKRETATLKCYPIPRHDTVYWYQQGPGQDPQFLISFYEKMQSDKGSIPDRFSAQQFSDYHSELNMSSLELGDSALYFCASSPAGTGGTDTQYFGPGTRLTVL.

The sample holds a few counts of this clone. The rearrangement uses TRBV19 and TRBJ2-2; D ambiguous. This CDR3 comprises 15 residues. The germline V gene encodes CDR1 LNHDA and CDR2 SQIVND (reference sequence). Trimming removed 5 bases at V and 4 bases at J, with 14 bases between. As DNA, the CDR3 is TGTGCCAGTAGTCCCACCGCGTCGTTCACCGGGGAGCTGTTTTTT. Residues: CASSPTASFTGELFF.

For this clone: One end of the junction is discordant with germline, which a read error may explain. The rearrangement links TRBV27 to TRBJ2-5; 9 positions agree with TRBD1. In germline, CDR1 is MNHEY, CDR2 SMNVEV (reference sequence). The CDR3 contains 17 residues. CDR3 in DNA: TGTGCCAGCAGTTCAGGACGGATCCTTGACAGGGGGGAGACCCAGGACTTC. Translated, it gives CASSSGRILDRGETQDF.

This clone turned up a few times. This chain links TRBV29-1 with TRBJ2-7, with 7 bases that match TRBD2. The CDR3 covers 13 residues. Trimming removed 7 bases from V and 6 bases from J; junction bases left unmatched: 12. Germline CDR1 is SQVTM and CDR2 is ANQGSEA. The CDR3 bases are TGCAGCGCTGGGGGGGGGTCAATCAGCGAGCAGTACTTC. Translated: CSAGGGSISEQYF.

The chain is built from TRBV7-2 and TRBJ2-3; no clear D. CDR3 length: 12 amino acids. Germline CDR1 SGHTA, CDR2 FQGNSA. Deletions cut 5 bases from V and 6 bases from J, with 9 bases between. CDR3 bases: TGTGCCAGCAGCCTGTTCTTGGATACGCAGTATTTT. Translated, it gives CASSLFLDTQYF.

The V gene is TRBV27, the J gene TRBJ1-1; 11 positions match TRBD1. V lost 5 bases, J lost 7 bases, and 3 bases stayed unmatched. This CDR3 region has 13 residues. Germline-derived CDR1 and CDR2 are MNHEY and SMNVEV (reference sequence). CDR3 DNA: TGTGCCAGCAGTGCGGGGACAGGGGGTGAAGCTTTCTTT. Amino acids: CASSAGTGGEAFF.